Listed here are 5 T cell receptor beta chains from one sample, sequenced in a study of shared clonotypes between healthy human individuals. Sequenced by immunoSEQ multiplex PCR; TCRdb stores in-frame clones only, minus some. The table has roughly 2,300,000 clones, roughly 92% seen once. The specimen was naive CD4+ T cells from PBMCs. Subset reported: CD45RA+ positively selected. These TCRs come from a man aged 18 to 35 in good health. Some clones in this sample may be carry-over from other donors' samples.

J is TRBJ1-5 and V is TRBV7-2; D might be TRBD1 (5 bases). This CDR3 has 14 amino acids. Trimming removed 9 bases at V and 4 bases at J, with 16 bases between. The germline V gene encodes CDR1 SGHTA and CDR2 FQGNSA. CDR3 in DNA: TGTGCCAGTGGGTCGGGGGAATGGAATCAGCCCCAGCATTTT. Protein: CASGSGEWNQPQHF. Combining the CDR3 with reference TRBV7-2 and TRBJ1-5 gives the whole variable domain GAGVSQSPSNKVTEKGKDVELRCDPISGHTALYWYRQSLGQGLEFLIYFQGNSAPDKSGLPSDRFSAERTGGSVSTLTIQRTQQEDSAVYLCASGSGEWNQPQHFGDGTRLSIL.

This chain uses TRBV28 with TRBJ1-2, with D possibly matching TRBD1 (6 bases). The CDR3 runs to 12 residues. Germline V gives CDR1 MDHEN, CDR2 SYDVKM. V lost 7 bases and J 5 bases, leaving 11 bases between the germline ends. The CDR3 DNA reads TGTGCCAGCACCAAGGACAGTTATGGCTACACCTTC. It encodes CASTKDSYGYTF.

This sequence joins TRBV5-4 and TRBJ2-5; 9 bases are a match to TRBD2. Germline lookup yields CDR1 SGHNT and CDR2 YYREEE (reference sequence). V shed 1 base and J 5 bases; nucleotides not matched to a gene: 9. The CDR3 runs 16 residues. The DNA for the CDR3 is TGTGCCAGCAGCTTGAGTTGGCGGAGCGGGGGGGAGACCCAGTACTTC. As protein: CASSLSWRSGGETQYF.

This chain connects TRBV28 to TRBJ1-1, with D hard to call. The CDR3 totals 15 residues. Germline CDR1 reads MDHEN; CDR2 reads SYDVKM. Trimming took 4 bases from V and 5 from J, leaving 17 bases between them. The CDR3 nucleotides are TGTGCCAGCAGTTCCCGGAAACTTCTGGCGACTGAAGCTTTCTTT. The encoded protein is CASSSRKLLATEAFF.

This chain joins TRBV2 and TRBJ2-2; 9 bases agree with TRBD2. The CDR3 sequence is 18 residues long. Per the germline V gene, CDR1 is SNHLY and CDR2 is FYNNEI. Losses at the gene ends were 7 bases for V and 5 bases for J; bases not matched to a gene: 17. Here the CDR3 reads CASTSSGAGGPRTGELFF. CDR3 nucleotides: TGTGCCAGCACCTCATCAGGGGCGGGAGGGCCGCGGACCGGGGAGCTGTTTTTT.